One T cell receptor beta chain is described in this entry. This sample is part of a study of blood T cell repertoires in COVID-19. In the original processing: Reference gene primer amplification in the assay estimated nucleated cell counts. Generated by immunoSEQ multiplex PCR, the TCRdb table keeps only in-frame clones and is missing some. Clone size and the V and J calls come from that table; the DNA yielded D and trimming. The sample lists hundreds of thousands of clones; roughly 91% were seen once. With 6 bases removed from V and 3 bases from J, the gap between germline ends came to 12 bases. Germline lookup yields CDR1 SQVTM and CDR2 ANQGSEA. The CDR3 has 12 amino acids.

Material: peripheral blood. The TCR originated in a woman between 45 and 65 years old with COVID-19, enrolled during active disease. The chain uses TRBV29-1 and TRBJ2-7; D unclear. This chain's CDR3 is CSVVELNYEQYF. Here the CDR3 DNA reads TGCAGCGTCGTGGAGCTAAACTACGAGCAGTACTTC.